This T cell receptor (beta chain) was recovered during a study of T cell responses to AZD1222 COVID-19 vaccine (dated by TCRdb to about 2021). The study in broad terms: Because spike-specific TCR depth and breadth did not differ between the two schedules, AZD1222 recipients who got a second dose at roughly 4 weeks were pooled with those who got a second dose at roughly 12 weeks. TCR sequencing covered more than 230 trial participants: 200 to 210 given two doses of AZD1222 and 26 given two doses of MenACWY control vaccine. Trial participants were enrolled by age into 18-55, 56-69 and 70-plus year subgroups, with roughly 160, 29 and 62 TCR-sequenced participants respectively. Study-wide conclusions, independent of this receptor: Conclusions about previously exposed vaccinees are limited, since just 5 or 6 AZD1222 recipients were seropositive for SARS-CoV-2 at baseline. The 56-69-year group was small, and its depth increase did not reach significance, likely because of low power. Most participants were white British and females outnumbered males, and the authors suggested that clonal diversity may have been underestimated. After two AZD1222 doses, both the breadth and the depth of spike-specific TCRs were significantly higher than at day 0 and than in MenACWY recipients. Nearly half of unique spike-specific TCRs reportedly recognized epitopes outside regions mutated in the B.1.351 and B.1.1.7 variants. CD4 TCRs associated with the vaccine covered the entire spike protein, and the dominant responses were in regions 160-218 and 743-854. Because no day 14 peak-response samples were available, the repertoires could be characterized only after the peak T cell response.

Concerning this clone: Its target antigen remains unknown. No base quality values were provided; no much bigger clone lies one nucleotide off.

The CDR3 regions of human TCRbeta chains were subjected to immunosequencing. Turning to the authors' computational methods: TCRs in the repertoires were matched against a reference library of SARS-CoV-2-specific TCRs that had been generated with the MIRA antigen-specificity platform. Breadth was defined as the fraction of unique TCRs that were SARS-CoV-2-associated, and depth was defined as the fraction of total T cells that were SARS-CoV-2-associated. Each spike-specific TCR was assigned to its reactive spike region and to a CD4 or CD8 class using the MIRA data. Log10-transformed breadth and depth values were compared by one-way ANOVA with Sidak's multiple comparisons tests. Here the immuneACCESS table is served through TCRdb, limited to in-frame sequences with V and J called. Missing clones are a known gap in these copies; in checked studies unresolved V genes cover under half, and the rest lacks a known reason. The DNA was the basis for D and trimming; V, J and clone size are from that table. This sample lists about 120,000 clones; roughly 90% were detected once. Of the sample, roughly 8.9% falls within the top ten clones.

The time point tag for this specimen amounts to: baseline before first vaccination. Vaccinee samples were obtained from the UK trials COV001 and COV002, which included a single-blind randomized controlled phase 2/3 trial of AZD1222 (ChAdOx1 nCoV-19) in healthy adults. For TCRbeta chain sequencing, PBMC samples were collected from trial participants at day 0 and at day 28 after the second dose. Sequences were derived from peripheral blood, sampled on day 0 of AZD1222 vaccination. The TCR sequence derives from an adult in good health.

The CDR3: CASSRDRDYEQYF. The sequence in DNA is TGTGCCAGCAGCCGGGACAGGGACTACGAGCAGTACTTC. The sequence joins TRBV11-2 to TRBJ2-7, with 9 bases in between that match TRBD1. CDR1 and CDR2 (SGHAT, FQNNGV) derive from the germline V gene. The CDR3 starts with the cysteine, ends with the phenylalanine, and has 13 residues. CDR3 DNA is the only sequence kept; it has 39 bases, read in frame from the first base. After removal of 5 bases from V and 3 bases from J, the junction retains 2 bases not matched to a gene.